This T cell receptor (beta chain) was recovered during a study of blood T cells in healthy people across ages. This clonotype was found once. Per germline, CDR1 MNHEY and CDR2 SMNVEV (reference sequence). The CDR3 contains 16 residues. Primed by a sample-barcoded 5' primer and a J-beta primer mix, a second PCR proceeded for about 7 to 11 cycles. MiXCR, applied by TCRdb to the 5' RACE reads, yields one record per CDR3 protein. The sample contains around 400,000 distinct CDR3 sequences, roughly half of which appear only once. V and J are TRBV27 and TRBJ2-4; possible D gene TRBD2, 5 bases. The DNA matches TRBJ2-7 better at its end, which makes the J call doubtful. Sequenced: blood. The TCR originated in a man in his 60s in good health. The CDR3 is CASSLSASLGVYEQYF. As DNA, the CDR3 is TGTGCCAGCAGTTTAAGCGCTAGCTTGGGAGTATACGAGCAGTACTTC.